Below, 18 T cell receptor beta chains from the same sample are listed, as sequenced in a study of cytotoxic CD8 clonotypes in ibrutinib-treated CLL. The protocol was immunoSEQ multiplex PCR, while the TCRdb copy is restricted to in-frame clones and leaves out a portion. Among approximately 200,000 clones, around 72% were seen once, and the ten largest hold roughly 13%. The material sequenced was PBMCs, taken after 24 months of ibrutinib treatment. The receptors derive from a human donor with chronic lymphocytic leukemia.

This clone was detected a few times. The chain has TRBV29-1 and TRBJ2-2; TRBD2 is a possible D gene (5 bases). The CDR3 is made up of 12 amino acids. V gave up 8 bases and J gave up 3 bases, with 10 bases separating them. Germline V gives CDR1 SQVTM, CDR2 ANQGSEA. The CDR3 DNA sequence: TGCAGCTCTGGGGAGTACACCGGGGAGCTGTTTTTT. Translation gives CSSGEYTGELFF.

This clone was observed a few times. The chain links TRBV6-1 to TRBJ1-1; 9 positions agree with TRBD1. The V segment lost 6 bases and the J segment 6 bases; nucleotides outside the gene matches: 2. Germline-derived CDR1 and CDR2 are MNHNS and SASEGT. The CDR3 consists of 12 residues. The DNA for the CDR3 is TGTGCCAGCAGAGACAGGGGGTCTGAAGCTTTCTTT. This gives the protein CASRDRGSEAFF.

This clone is a singleton in its sample. The CDR3 is CASRFSGSVNNEQFF. Here the CDR3 DNA reads TGTGCCAGCAGATTCAGCGGGAGTGTAAACAATGAGCAGTTCTTC. The genes are TRBV27 and TRBJ2-1; 8 bases fit TRBD2. Germline-derived CDR1 and CDR2 are MNHEY and SMNVEV (reference sequence). V lost 6 bases to trimming and J lost 5 bases; unmatched junction nucleotides: 9. CDR3 length: 15 residues.

The genes are TRBV29-1 and TRBJ2-7, with TRBD1 matching over 7 bases. There are 16 residues in the CDR3. Trimming took 4 bases from V and 6 from J; bases not matched to a gene: 18. In germline, CDR1 is SQVTM, CDR2 ANQGSEA. This CDR3 is CSVGKGGQLGSGEQYF. CDR3 coding DNA: TGCAGCGTTGGGAAAGGGGGACAGCTGGGTTCCGGCGAGCAGTACTTC.

A few counts support this clone. This chain joins TRBV27 and TRBJ1-2; D remains unclear. Germline assignment: CDR1 MNHEY and CDR2 SMNVEV (reference sequence). The CDR3 spans 17 residues. The V end was cut by 0 bases, the J end by 6 bases, with 20 bases between. The CDR3 sequence is CASSLSGGVVAHNGYTF. CDR3 DNA sequence: TGTGCCAGCAGTTTATCGGGAGGAGTCGTGGCCCACAATGGCTACACCTTC.

The genes are TRBV6-5 and TRBJ1-5; D not certain. The CDR3 loop spans 15 amino acids. Trimming left V 6 bases short and J 2 bases short, with 14 bases between. The germline CDR1 and CDR2 sequences are MNHEY and SVGAGI. DNA of the CDR3: TGTGCCAGCAGCCCGTCTCTATATGGCAATCAGCCCCAGCATTTT. Amino acid sequence: CASSPSLYGNQPQHF.

V usage is TRBV11-2 and J usage is TRBJ1-5, with D hard to call. Germline V gives CDR1 SGHAT, CDR2 FQNNGV. With 5 bases removed from V and 7 bases from J, the gap between germline ends came to 12 bases. The CDR3 length is 13 residues. The CDR3 DNA is TGTGCCAGCAGCCCCTCTTCTTTCCAGCCCCAGCATTTT. Amino acids: CASSPSSFQPQHF.

There are a few counts of this clone. This chain uses TRBV10-3 with TRBJ1-2; 11 bases agree with TRBD1. Germline loops: CDR1 ENHRY, CDR2 SYGVKD. V trimming: 6 bases; J trimming: 2 bases; junction bases outside the gene matches: 2. The CDR3 totals 14 residues. CDR3 sequence reads: CAISGQGANYGYTF. The CDR3 DNA reads TGTGCCATCAGCGGACAGGGGGCAAACTATGGCTACACCTTC.

The V call is TRBV14, the J call TRBJ2-3; perhaps TRBD2 as D (5 bases). The CDR3 length is 16 residues. V was clipped by 4 bases and J by 3 bases, with 17 bases between them. CDR1 is SGHDN and CDR2 is FVKESK in the germline V gene. The CDR3 loop reads CASSRPRWERTDTQYF. CDR3 in DNA: TGTGCCAGCAGCCGGCCTAGGTGGGAGCGAACAGATACGCAGTATTTT.

The V gene is TRBV7-6, the J gene TRBJ1-3; no definite D call. Germline CDR1 and CDR2: SGHVS and FNYEAQ. This CDR3 has 15 amino acids. V was cut by 4 bases and J by 0 bases, with 10 bases left in between. As DNA, the CDR3 is TGTGCCAGCAGCTACGCAGGAATCTCTGGAAACACCATATATTTT. It translates to CASSYAGISGNTIYF.

The gene calls are TRBV6-6 and TRBJ1-1; D may be TRBD1 (5 bases). Looked up from germline, CDR1 is MNHNY and CDR2 is SVGAGI (reference sequence). Between the trimmed V and J ends, which lost 6 bases and 7 bases, there was a span of 15 bases. The CDR3 totals 13 residues. CDR3 in DNA: TGTGCCAGCAGACCACCCGGGACGTATGAAGCTTTCTTT. Translation gives CASRPPGTYEAFF.

The rearrangement links TRBV2 to TRBJ2-5, with D perhaps being TRBD1 or TRBD2 (5 bases each). V was clipped by 5 bases and J by 4 bases, with 11 bases between them. The CDR3 runs to 13 residues. Germline V CDR1 and CDR2: SNHLY, FYNNEI. The CDR3 sequence is CASSNTGTETQYF. The CDR3 DNA follows: TGTGCCAGCAGTAATACCGGGACAGAGACCCAGTACTTC.

The V call is TRBV5-5, the J call TRBJ2-3; D unclear. The CDR3 has 15 residues. Per germline, CDR1 SGHKS and CDR2 YYEKEE (reference sequence). Trimming took 4 bases from V and 4 from J, leaving 16 bases between them. CDR3: CASSPAFHLADTQYF. DNA of the CDR3: TGTGCCAGCAGCCCGGCCTTCCACCTCGCAGATACGCAGTATTTT.

The V call is TRBV4-3, the J call TRBJ1-2; 10 bases line up with TRBD1. J gave up 13 bases and V 0 bases, and 8 bases lay outside the gene matches. Per germline, CDR1 LGHNA and CDR2 YSLEER. The CDR3 runs to 14 residues. CDR3 region: CASSQDHRDRGFTF. The CDR3 DNA sequence: TGCGCCAGCAGCCAAGATCATAGGGACAGGGGATTCACCTTC.

V usage is TRBV7-2 and J usage is TRBJ2-2; D is unresolved. Trimming stripped 3 bases from V and 6 bases from J, with 17 bases between. The CDR3 totals 16 residues. The germline V gene has CDR1 SGHTA and CDR2 FQGNSA. CDR3 DNA: TGTGCCAGCAGCTTGATGGGTACCCAGGTTGCCGGGGAGCTGTTTTTT. Translating gives CASSLMGTQVAGELFF.

The chain links TRBV11-2 to TRBJ2-7, with TRBD2 as a possible D gene (5 bases). The ends were cut back, 6 bases at V and 6 bases at J, with 15 bases in the middle. CDR3 length: 13 residues. Per the germline V gene, CDR1 is SGHAT and CDR2 is FQNNGV. CDR3 nucleotides: TGTGCCAGCAGATGGTCTGGAGGCCTCGAGCAGTACTTC. This gives the protein CASRWSGGLEQYF.

This chain links TRBV7-8 with TRBJ2-7; D not certain. From germline, CDR1 is SGHVS and CDR2 FQNEAQ. The CDR3 has 13 residues. V lost 5 bases to trimming and J lost 0 bases, with 8 bases between them. The CDR3 coding sequence is TGTGCCAGCAGCCATAGAGACTCCTACGAGCAGTACTTC. This gives the protein CASSHRDSYEQYF.

The chain uses TRBV27 and TRBJ2-7, with 9 bases lining up with TRBD1. The V gene end was trimmed by 6 bases and the J gene end by 2 bases; junction bases not matched to a gene: 11. Germline V CDR1 and CDR2: MNHEY, SMNVEV (reference sequence). This CDR3 has 16 amino acids. The CDR3 spells CASRHFTGTGPYEQYF. The CDR3 DNA reads TGTGCCAGCAGGCACTTTACCGGGACAGGGCCCTACGAGCAGTACTTC.